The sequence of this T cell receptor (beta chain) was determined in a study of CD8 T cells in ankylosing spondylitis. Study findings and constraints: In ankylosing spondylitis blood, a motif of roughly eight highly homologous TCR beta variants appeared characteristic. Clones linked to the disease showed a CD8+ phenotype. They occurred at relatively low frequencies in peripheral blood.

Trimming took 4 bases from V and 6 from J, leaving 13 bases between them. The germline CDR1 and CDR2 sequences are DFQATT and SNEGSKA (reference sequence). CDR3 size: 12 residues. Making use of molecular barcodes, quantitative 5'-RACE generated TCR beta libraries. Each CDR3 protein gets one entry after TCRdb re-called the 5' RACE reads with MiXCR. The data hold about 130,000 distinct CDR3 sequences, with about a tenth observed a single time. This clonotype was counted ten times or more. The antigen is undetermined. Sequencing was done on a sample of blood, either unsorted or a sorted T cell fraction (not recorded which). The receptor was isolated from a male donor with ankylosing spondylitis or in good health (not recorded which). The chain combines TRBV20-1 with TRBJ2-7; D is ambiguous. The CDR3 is CSATLTWGEQYF. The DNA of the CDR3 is TGCAGTGCTACCCTGACATGGGGCGAGCAGTACTTC.